The 27 T cell receptor beta chains below were found in one sample sequenced in a study of blood T cell repertoires in COVID-19. TCRdb keeps only in-frame clones here, not all; method: immunoSEQ multiplex PCR. Of more than 85,000 clones detected, roughly 76% appear once; the ten largest clones hold 4% to 5%. Material for sequencing was peripheral blood. These receptors were taken from a woman aged 50 to 60 with acute or convalescent COVID-19.

This clone has only a few counts. The genes are TRBV7-2 and TRBJ1-6; D gene unclear. V lost 1 base and J lost 13, with 11 bases in between. CDR3 length equals 13 residues. Germline lookup yields CDR1 SGHTA and CDR2 FQGNSA. The CDR3 sequence: CASSLGEFYPLHF. Written as DNA, the CDR3 is TGTGCCAGCAGCTTAGGCGAGTTTTATCCCCTCCACTTT.

V usage is TRBV11-2 and J usage is TRBJ2-2; possible D gene TRBD2, 5 bases. V dropped 6 bases and J dropped 6 bases, with 8 bases sitting between them. Germline V lookup: CDR1 SGHAT, CDR2 FQNNGV. The CDR3 totals 12 residues. DNA for the CDR3: TGTGCCAGCAGTACCGGGGCCGGGGAGCTGTTTTTT. Protein product: CASSTGAGELFF.

This chain connects TRBV29-1 to TRBJ2-1; TRBD1 agrees at 8 bases. Germline V lookup: CDR1 SQVTM, CDR2 ANQGSEA. J was trimmed by 7 bases and V by 3 bases; bases with no gene match: 8. The CDR3 contains 14 residues. The CDR3 loop is CSVDLQRQGNEQFF. The CDR3 DNA follows: TGCAGCGTTGATCTCCAAAGACAGGGGAATGAGCAGTTCTTC.

The rearrangement joins TRBV24-1 to TRBJ2-1; 8 bases line up with TRBD1. Germline V gives CDR1 KGHDR, CDR2 SFDVKD. This CDR3 region has 13 residues. Unmatched junction bases numbered 1, after V lost 4 bases and J lost 6 bases. The DNA of the CDR3 is TGTGCCACCAGTGAACAGGGGGGCAATGAGCAGTTCTTC. Encoded protein: CATSEQGGNEQFF.

The table lists this clone with a count of one. The chain recombines TRBV5-6 with TRBJ1-6, with unresolved D. The CDR3 runs 15 residues. Trimming stripped 0 bases from V and 6 bases from J, with 10 bases between. Per the germline V gene, CDR1 is SGHDT and CDR2 is YYEEEE. The CDR3 DNA follows: TGTGCCAGCAGCTTGGTATCCCTAGGTAATTCACCCCTCCACTTT. As protein: CASSLVSLGNSPLHF.

The J gene is TRBJ1-5, the V gene TRBV7-2; D is perhaps TRBD1 (6 bases). V gave up 4 bases and J gave up 5 bases, with 15 bases separating them. This CDR3 spans 15 amino acids. The germline V gene encodes CDR1 SGHTA and CDR2 FQGNSA. The CDR3 region is CASSSVDRSDQPQHF. Written as DNA, the CDR3 is TGTGCCAGCAGCTCCGTTGACAGGTCTGATCAGCCCCAGCATTTT.

The chain combines TRBV6-5 with TRBJ2-1; D perhaps matches TRBD1 (5 bases). CDR1 is MNHEY and CDR2 is SVGAGI in the germline V gene. V was pared by 7 bases and J by 7 bases, with 17 bases between. CDR3 size: 14 residues. The CDR3 DNA reads TGTGCCAGCATTCAAGGGGCAGTACCTAATGAGCAGTTCTTC. Translated, it gives CASIQGAVPNEQFF.

The V call is TRBV6-5, the J call TRBJ2-7; 9 nucleotides align to TRBD2. Germline V CDR1 and CDR2: MNHEY, SVGAGI. The CDR3 loop spans 15 amino acids. V shed 7 bases, J shed 6 bases, and the junction held 13 bases outside the gene matches. This CDR3 is CASTPSASGVLEQYF. CDR3 DNA sequence: TGTGCCAGCACCCCCTCGGCTAGCGGGGTGCTCGAGCAGTACTTC.

In this sample, this clone turned up once. The genes are TRBV5-1 and TRBJ2-1; 10 positions agree with TRBD1. The CDR3 contains 15 residues. The junction had 9 bases not matched to a gene; V was cut back by 3 bases and J by 9 bases. The V gene's germline CDR1 is SGHRS and CDR2 YFSETQ. DNA for the CDR3: TGCGCCAGCAGCTCTGGACAGGGGGGTGGTGGTGAGCAGTTCTTC. Protein product: CASSSGQGGGGEQFF.

This clone has ten or more counts. This chain connects TRBV10-3 to TRBJ1-1; the match to TRBD1 covers 7 bases. CDR3 length: 14 amino acids. Losses at the gene ends were 0 bases for V and 4 bases for J; bases not matched to a gene: 2. The V gene's germline CDR1 is ENHRY and CDR2 SYGVKD. The CDR3 sequence is CAISESRGLTEAFF. As DNA, the CDR3 is TGTGCCATCAGTGAGTCGAGGGGGCTCACTGAAGCTTTCTTT.

The chain combines TRBV27 with TRBJ2-3; TRBD2 aligns across 16 bases. Germline-derived CDR1 and CDR2 are MNHEY and SMNVEV (reference sequence). The V and J ends lost 0 bases and 4 bases, in that order; junction bases with no gene match: 4. The CDR3 consists of 18 residues. CDR3: CASSLSGLAGGQADTQYF. DNA of the CDR3: TGTGCCAGCAGTTTATCGGGACTAGCGGGGGGGCAGGCAGATACGCAGTATTTT.

The chain carries TRBV6-5 and TRBJ2-7; D possibly corresponds to TRBD1 (6 bases). Germline V gene sequence: CDR1 MNHEY, CDR2 SVGAGI. The V gene lost 11 bases and the J gene lost 0 bases, with 17 bases spanning the gap. This CDR3 spans 14 amino acids. CDR3 DNA sequence: TGTGCCTGTTACGGGACATTTGGCTCCTACGAGCAGTACTTC. Protein: CACYGTFGSYEQYF.

The genes are TRBV6-1 and TRBJ1-5; 8 bases match TRBD1. From germline, CDR1 is MNHNS and CDR2 SASEGT. V lost 7 bases, J lost 2 bases, and 4 bases stayed unmatched. The length of the CDR3 is 14 residues. CDR3: CASNDRGGNQPQHF. CDR3 DNA sequence: TGTGCCAGCAACGACAGGGGCGGCAATCAGCCCCAGCATTTT.

J is TRBJ1-2 and V is TRBV6-5, with TRBD1 as a possible D gene (6 bases). The CDR3 length is 14 residues. Germline CDR1 is MNHEY and CDR2 is SVGAGI. Trimming left V 6 bases short and J 1 base short, with 12 bases between. The CDR3 is CASRGQVFNYGYTF. The CDR3 bases are TGTGCCAGCAGGGGACAAGTTTTTAACTATGGCTACACCTTC.

V is TRBV9 and J is TRBJ1-2; tentative D call: TRBD1 (5 bases). V was trimmed by 4 bases and J by 13 bases, leaving 32 bases between them. The CDR3 is made up of 17 amino acids. The V gene's germline CDR1 is SGDLS and CDR2 YYNGEE. The CDR3 loop is CASSNPLPWPTAEYPTF. The CDR3 region has the DNA TGTGCCAGCAGCAACCCCTTACCTTGGCCGACAGCCGAGTACCCCACCTTC.

The chain uses TRBV28 and TRBJ1-1, with TRBD1 matching 9 bases. V lost 5 bases, J lost 5 bases, and 6 bases stayed unmatched. This CDR3 region has 14 residues. Germline-derived CDR1 and CDR2 are MDHEN and SYDVKM. The CDR3, as DNA: TGTGCCAGCAGTAGGACAGGGGAAGGAACTGAAGCTTTCTTT. This encodes CASSRTGEGTEAFF.

The rearrangement links TRBV19 to TRBJ1-2, with 10 positions matching TRBD1. CDR1 LNHDA and CDR2 SQIVND come from the germline V gene (reference sequence). The length of the CDR3 is 15 residues. The junction had 9 bases not matched to a gene; V was cut back by 5 bases and J by 6 bases. The CDR3 spells CASSVDRGREDGYTF. CDR3 sequence (DNA): TGTGCCAGTAGTGTCGACAGGGGGCGTGAAGATGGCTACACCTTC.

Concerning this clone itself: This specimen includes other DNA sequences encoding the same CDR3. The chain's CDR3 is CASSSSGTTNTEAFF. CDR3 nucleotides: TGCGCCAGCAGCTCTTCCGGGACAACGAACACTGAAGCTTTCTTT. The genes are TRBV5-1 and TRBJ1-1; D may be TRBD1 (6 bases). The CDR3 covers 15 residues. With 3 bases removed from V and 1 base from J, the gap between germline ends came to 13 bases. The V gene's germline CDR1 is SGHRS and CDR2 YFSETQ.

This clone was detected once. This chain joins TRBV6-5 and TRBJ2-5; 10 positions agree with TRBD2. V lost 8 bases and J lost 1; bases outside the gene matches: 7. In germline, CDR1 is MNHEY, CDR2 SVGAGI. This CDR3 is built from 15 residues. DNA for the CDR3: TGTGCCAGCCTTTCCCGACTAGCGGGCCAAGAGACCCAGTACTTC. It specifies CASLSRLAGQETQYF.

V is TRBV6-5 and J is TRBJ2-5; TRBD2 might be the D (7 bases). Trimming shortened V by 7 bases and J by 1 base, and 13 bases separated the two germline ends. The V gene's germline CDR1 is MNHEY and CDR2 SVGAGI. The CDR3 extends over 14 amino acids. CDR3 protein: CASNPRGLQETQYF. The DNA of the CDR3 is TGTGCCAGCAACCCGCGGGGGCTCCAAGAGACCCAGTACTTC.

The rearrangement uses TRBV12-3 or TRBV12-4 and TRBJ1-5; no clear D gene. V lost 4 bases to trimming and J lost 3 bases, with 7 bases between them. The CDR3 spans 13 residues. The CDR3 reads CASSYSDNQPQHF. DNA of the CDR3: TGTGCCAGCAGTTACAGTGACAATCAGCCCCAGCATTTT.

This chain links TRBV7-9 with TRBJ1-4; no definite D call. V dropped 1 base and J dropped 8 bases, with 17 bases sitting between them. The length of the CDR3 is 16 residues. Germline CDR1 and CDR2: SEHNR and FQNEAQ (reference sequence). The CDR3 DNA reads as TGTGCCAGCAGCTTAGTTCGTGGCACGGCGGAGGAAAAACTGTTTTTT. This gives the protein CASSLVRGTAEEKLFF.

The gene calls are TRBV6-5 and TRBJ1-4, with a tentative D call TRBD1 (5 bases). The germline gives CDR1 MNHEY, CDR2 SVGAGI. The CDR3 sequence is 14 residues long. Trimming removed 3 bases from V and 8 bases from J, with 13 bases in between. Here the CDR3 reads CASSYLGTGEKLFF. The CDR3 DNA reads TGTGCCAGCAGTTATCTAGGGACTGGAGAAAAACTGTTTTTT.

The chain is built from TRBV5-1 and TRBJ1-2; the D is unclear. The CDR3 length is 15 residues. Germline-derived CDR1 and CDR2 are SGHRS and YFSETQ. Trimming removed 0 bases at V and 7 bases at J, with 16 bases between. CDR3 protein: CASSLDQTPGTGYTF. CDR3 sequence (DNA): TGCGCCAGCAGCTTGGACCAGACTCCTGGTACTGGCTACACCTTC.

The rearrangement uses TRBV6-2 or TRBV6-3 and TRBJ1-1; 8 nucleotides agree with TRBD1. Germline V gene lookup returns CDR1 MNHEY and CDR2 SVGEGT. CDR3 size: 14 residues. J was trimmed by 0 bases and V by 5 bases; bases with no gene match: 2. For the CDR3, the DNA is TGTGCCAGCAGTAGGGGACAGGTGAACACTGAAGCTTTCTTT. Its protein is CASSRGQVNTEAFF.

The V gene is TRBV28, the J gene TRBJ2-2; TRBD2 matches at 9 bases. Germline trimming cut 6 bases from V and 2 bases from J; bases unmatched to any gene: 13. Per the germline V gene, CDR1 is MDHEN and CDR2 is SYDVKM. CDR3 size: 18 residues. The chain's CDR3 is CASSQLGTSSSNTGELFF. CDR3 sequence (DNA): TGTGCCAGCAGCCAATTAGGGACTAGCTCCTCCAACACCGGGGAGCTGTTTTTT.

The chain couples TRBV28 to TRBJ1-2, with 9 bases identical to TRBD1. Germline lookup yields CDR1 MDHEN and CDR2 SYDVKM. The V and J ends lost 6 bases and 8 bases, in that order; junction bases with no gene match: 4. The CDR3 has 12 residues. The CDR3 nucleotides read TGTGCCAGCAGCGCAACAGGGGGCGGCTACACCTTC. Translating it yields CASSATGGGYTF.